This T cell receptor (beta chain) derives from a study of blood T cells in healthy people across ages. This clonotype has a handful of counts. Its antigen is still unknown. A clone one base away is much larger, so this may be a read error. The germline CDR1 and CDR2 sequences are MNHNS and SASEGT. The CDR3 extends over 14 amino acids. The V gene lost 6 bases and the J gene lost 11 bases, with 22 bases spanning the gap. Together with a sample-barcoded 5' primer, a J-beta primer mix was included in a second PCR lasting roughly 6 to 12 cycles. From the 5' RACE reads, TCRdb called clonotypes with MiXCR, one entry per CDR3 protein. The sample contains hundreds of thousands of distinct CDR3 sequences, under 30% of which appear only once. Study outcomes and limitations: Since the PBMCs were unsorted, naive and antigen-experienced cells could not be conclusively compared. In older individuals, TCR beta diversity per million T cells was lower, falling roughly linearly with age.

Specimen: blood. This receptor was identified in a woman older than 75 in good health. The gene calls are TRBV6-1 and TRBJ2-5; D perhaps matches TRBD1 (6 bases). CDR3 amino acids: CASRRGTTYNEQYF. The CDR3, as DNA: TGTGCCAGCAGGAGGGGGACAACTTACAATGAGCAGTACTTC.